The rows below give T cell receptor beta chains drawn from one sample of a study of radiation and T cells in renal cell carcinoma. Libraries were prepared by immunoSEQ multiplex PCR; TCRdb keeps only in-frame clonotypes and omits some of them. Of approximately 9,800 clones in the sample, more than 55% were seen once. This material consisted of tumor tissue, taken from a patient whose treatment was nephrectomy without radiotherapy. The receptors stem from a man between 60 and 75 years old with renal cell carcinoma. Both conserved end residues are trimmed from each CDR3. Each record gives: V gene, J gene, CDR3 protein.

TRBV25-1	TRBJ2-1	ASSTSGTTYNEQF
TRBV28	TRBJ2-5	ASTRQETQY
TRBV28	TRBJ1-3	ASSPPEGRGGPGNTIY
TRBV10-2	TRBJ2-7	ASSDRLAQTYEQY
TRBV6-5	TRBJ1-2	ASSLAQGQDGYT
TRBV4-1	TRBJ2-7	ASSRVEGAAYEQY
TRBV23-1	TRBJ2-1	ASSPWIRRDRGALYNEQF
TRBV19	TRBJ1-5	ASSILDNQPQH
TRBV11-2	TRBJ2-1	ASSLDRREQF
TRBV5-1	TRBJ2-7	ASSATGAAYEQY
TRBV7-9	TRBJ2-7	ASSALAGGPRDEQY
TRBV28	TRBJ2-6	ASSPGGSGANVLT
TRBV5-1	TRBJ2-7	APRSDSYEQY
TRBV7-2	TRBJ2-7	ASSLIGPSYEQY
TRBV15	TRBJ1-2	ATSRDMAGYGYT
TRBV9	TRBJ2-7	ASSVGEGGFSYEQY
TRBV7-9	TRBJ2-5	ASQSGETQY